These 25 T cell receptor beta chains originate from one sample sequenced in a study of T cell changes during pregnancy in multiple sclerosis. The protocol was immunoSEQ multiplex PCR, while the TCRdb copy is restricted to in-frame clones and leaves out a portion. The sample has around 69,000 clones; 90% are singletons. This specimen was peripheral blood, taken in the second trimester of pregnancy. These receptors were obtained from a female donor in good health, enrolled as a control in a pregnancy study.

The CDR3: CASALGLGGNTF. The CDR3 nucleotides read TGTGCTAGTGCCCTGGGACTTGGAGGAAACACCTTC. This rearrangement joins TRBV12-5 to TRBJ1-2, with D possibly being TRBD1 (5 bases). Between the trimmed V and J ends, which lost 7 bases and 12 bases, there was a span of 18 bases. CDR1 LGHNT and CDR2 FRNRAP come from the germline V gene. This CDR3 has 12 residues.

The CDR3 DNA sequence: TGTGCCAGCAGCCAAGAGAGCACGACTAGCGGGGGCAACCAAGAGACCCAGTACTTC. It translates to CASSQESTTSGGNQETQYF. The rearrangement joins TRBV4-2 to TRBJ2-5; 12 nucleotides agree with TRBD2. The CDR3 is made up of 19 amino acids. The V segment lost 0 bases and the J segment 0 bases; nucleotides outside the gene matches: 8. Germline V gene data show CDR1 as LGHNA and CDR2 as YNFKEQ.

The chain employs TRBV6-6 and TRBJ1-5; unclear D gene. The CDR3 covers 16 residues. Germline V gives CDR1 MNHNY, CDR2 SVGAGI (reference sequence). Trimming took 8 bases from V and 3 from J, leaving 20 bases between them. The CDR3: CASLWGGSRINQPQHF. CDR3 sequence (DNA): TGTGCCAGCCTCTGGGGAGGCAGCCGAATCAATCAGCCCCAGCATTTT.

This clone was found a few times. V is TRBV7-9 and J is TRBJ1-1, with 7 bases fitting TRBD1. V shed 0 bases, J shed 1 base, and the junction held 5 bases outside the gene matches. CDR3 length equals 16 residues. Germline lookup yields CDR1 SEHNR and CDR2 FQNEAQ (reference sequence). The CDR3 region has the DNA TGTGCCAGCAGCTTAGCCCGACAGGGACGGAACACTGAAGCTTTCTTT. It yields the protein CASSLARQGRNTEAFF.

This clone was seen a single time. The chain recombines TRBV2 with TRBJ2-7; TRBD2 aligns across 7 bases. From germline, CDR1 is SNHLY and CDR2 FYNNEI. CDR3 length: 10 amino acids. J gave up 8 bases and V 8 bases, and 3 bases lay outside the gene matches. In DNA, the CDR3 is TGTGCCAGCCGGGGGGATCAGCAGTACTTC. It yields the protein CASRGDQQYF.

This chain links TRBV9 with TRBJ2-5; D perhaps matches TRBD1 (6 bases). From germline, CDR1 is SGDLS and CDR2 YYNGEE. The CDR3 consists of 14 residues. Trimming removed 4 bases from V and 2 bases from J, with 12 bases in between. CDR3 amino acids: CASSLTGWQETQYF. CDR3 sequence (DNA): TGTGCCAGCAGCCTTACAGGGTGGCAAGAGACCCAGTACTTC.

CDR3 loop: CASSQGWGDQPQHF. DNA of the CDR3: TGCGCCAGCAGCCAAGGGTGGGGGGATCAGCCCCAGCATTTT. This chain uses TRBV4-1 with TRBJ1-5; possible D gene TRBD1, 5 bases. V lost 1 base to trimming and J lost 5 bases, with 9 bases between them. CDR1 is MGHRA, CDR2 YSYEKL, per germline. The CDR3 contains 14 residues.

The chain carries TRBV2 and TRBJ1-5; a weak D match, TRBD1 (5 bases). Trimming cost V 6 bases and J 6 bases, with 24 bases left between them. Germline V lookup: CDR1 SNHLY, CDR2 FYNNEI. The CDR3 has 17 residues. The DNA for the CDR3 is TGTGCCAGCAGGGGGGGGTCGGCGGGAGCGGGAGGTCAGCCCCAGCATTTT. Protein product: CASRGGSAGAGGQPQHF.

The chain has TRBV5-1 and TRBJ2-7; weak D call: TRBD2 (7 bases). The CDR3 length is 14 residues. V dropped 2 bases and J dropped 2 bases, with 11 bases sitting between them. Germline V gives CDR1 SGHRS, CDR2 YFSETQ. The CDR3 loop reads CASSLGGEPYEQYF. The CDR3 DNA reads TGCGCCAGCAGCTTAGGGGGGGAGCCCTACGAGCAGTACTTC.

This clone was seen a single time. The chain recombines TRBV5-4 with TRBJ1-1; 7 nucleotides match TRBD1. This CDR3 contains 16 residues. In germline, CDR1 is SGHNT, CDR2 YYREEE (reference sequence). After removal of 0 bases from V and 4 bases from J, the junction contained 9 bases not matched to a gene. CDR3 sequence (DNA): TGTGCCAGCAGCTTGGGCCGGCAGGGGGGTTTCACTGAAGCTTTCTTT. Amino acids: CASSLGRQGGFTEAFF. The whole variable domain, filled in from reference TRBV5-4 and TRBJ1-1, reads ETGVTQSPTHLIKTRGQQVTLRCSSQSGHNTVSWYQQALGQGPQFIFQYYREEENGRGNFPPRFSGLQFPNYSSELNVNALELDDSALYLCASSLGRQGGFTEAFFGQGTRLTVV.

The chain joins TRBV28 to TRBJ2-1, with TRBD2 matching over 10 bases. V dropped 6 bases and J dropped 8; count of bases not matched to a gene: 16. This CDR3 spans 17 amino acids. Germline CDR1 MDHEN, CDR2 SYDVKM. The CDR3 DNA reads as TGTGCCAGCAGCCCCCAGCGGGAGGGTTATAAGTGGGATGAGCAGTTCTTC. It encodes CASSPQREGYKWDEQFF.

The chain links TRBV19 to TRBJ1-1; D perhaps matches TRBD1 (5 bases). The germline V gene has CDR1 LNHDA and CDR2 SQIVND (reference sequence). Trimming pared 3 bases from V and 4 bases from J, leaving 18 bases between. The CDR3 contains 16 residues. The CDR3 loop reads CASSIDSLWGRTEAFF. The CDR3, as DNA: TGTGCCAGTAGTATTGACAGTTTATGGGGTCGCACTGAAGCTTTCTTT.

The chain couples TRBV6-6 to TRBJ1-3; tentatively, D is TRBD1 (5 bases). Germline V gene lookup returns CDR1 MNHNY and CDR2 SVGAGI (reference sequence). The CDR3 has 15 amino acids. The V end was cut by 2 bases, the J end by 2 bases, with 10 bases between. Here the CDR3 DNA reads TGTGCCAGCAGTTACGTCGGGGGGACTGGAAACACCATATATTTT. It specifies CASSYVGGTGNTIYF.

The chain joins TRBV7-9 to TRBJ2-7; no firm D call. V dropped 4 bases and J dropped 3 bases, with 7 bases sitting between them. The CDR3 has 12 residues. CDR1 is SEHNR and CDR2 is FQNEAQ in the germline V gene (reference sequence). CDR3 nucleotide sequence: TGTGCCAGCAGCTCTGCCAGCTACGAGCAGTACTTC. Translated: CASSSASYEQYF.

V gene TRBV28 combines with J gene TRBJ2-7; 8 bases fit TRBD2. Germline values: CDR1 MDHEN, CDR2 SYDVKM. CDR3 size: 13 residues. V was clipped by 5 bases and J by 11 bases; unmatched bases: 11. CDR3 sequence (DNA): TGTGCCAGCAGTCCCGGGGGGGGTGCTTTTGAGTACTTC. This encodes CASSPGGGAFEYF.

This CDR3 reads CASSSDRGLSLTQYF. In DNA, the CDR3 is TGTGCCAGCAGCTCGGACAGGGGGCTGTCTCTTACGCAGTATTTT. The chain couples TRBV7-9 to TRBJ2-3; 11 nucleotides line up with TRBD1. This CDR3 spans 15 amino acids. V lost 4 bases to trimming and J lost 8 bases; unmatched junction nucleotides: 8. From germline, CDR1 is SEHNR and CDR2 FQNEAQ (reference sequence). Full variable domain (missing parts from reference TRBV7-9 and TRBJ2-3): DTGVSQNPRHKITKRGQNVTFRCDPISEHNRLYWYRQTLGQGPEFLTYFQNEAQLEKSRLLSDRFSAERPKGSFSTLEIQRTEQGDSAMYLCASSSDRGLSLTQYFGPGTRLTVL.

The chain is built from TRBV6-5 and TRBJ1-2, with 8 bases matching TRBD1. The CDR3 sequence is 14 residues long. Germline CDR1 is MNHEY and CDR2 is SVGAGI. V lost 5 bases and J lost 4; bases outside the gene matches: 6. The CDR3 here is CASSAGTGVYGYTF. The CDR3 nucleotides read TGTGCCAGCAGTGCAGGGACAGGTGTCTATGGCTACACCTTC.

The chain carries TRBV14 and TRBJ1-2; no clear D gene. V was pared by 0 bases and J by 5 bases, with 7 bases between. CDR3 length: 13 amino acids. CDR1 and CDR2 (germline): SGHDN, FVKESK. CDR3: CASSQDPVYGYTF. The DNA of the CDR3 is TGTGCCAGCAGCCAAGATCCCGTTTATGGCTACACCTTC.

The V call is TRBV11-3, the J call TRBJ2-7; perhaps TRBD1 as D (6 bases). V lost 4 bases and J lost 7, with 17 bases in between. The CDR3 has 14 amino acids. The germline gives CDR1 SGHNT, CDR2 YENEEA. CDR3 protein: CASSSWTDLGEQYF. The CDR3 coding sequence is TGTGCCAGCAGCTCCTGGACAGACTTGGGGGAGCAGTACTTC.

The chain's CDR3 is CASSFPGTDPYEQYF. The CDR3 DNA is TGTGCCAGCAGCTTTCCCGGGACAGATCCCTACGAGCAGTACTTC. V gene TRBV7-9 combines with J gene TRBJ2-7; 7 bases map to TRBD1. Germline V gene sequence: CDR1 SEHNR, CDR2 FQNEAQ (reference sequence). Trimming took 3 bases from V and 2 from J; bases not matched to a gene: 7. This CDR3 is 15 amino acids long.

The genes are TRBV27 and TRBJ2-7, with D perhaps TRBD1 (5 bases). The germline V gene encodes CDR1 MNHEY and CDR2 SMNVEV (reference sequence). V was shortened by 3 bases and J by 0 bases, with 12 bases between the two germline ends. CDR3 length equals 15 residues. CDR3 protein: CASSFGQGFSYEQYF. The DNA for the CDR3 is TGTGCCAGCAGTTTTGGGCAGGGCTTCTCCTACGAGCAGTACTTC.

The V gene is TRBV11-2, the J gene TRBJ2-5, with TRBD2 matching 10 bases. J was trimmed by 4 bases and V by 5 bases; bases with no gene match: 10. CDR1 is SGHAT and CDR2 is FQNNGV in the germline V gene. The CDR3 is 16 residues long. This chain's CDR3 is CASSQIGLAGVETQYF. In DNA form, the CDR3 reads TGTGCCAGCAGCCAAATCGGGCTAGCGGGAGTAGAGACCCAGTACTTC.

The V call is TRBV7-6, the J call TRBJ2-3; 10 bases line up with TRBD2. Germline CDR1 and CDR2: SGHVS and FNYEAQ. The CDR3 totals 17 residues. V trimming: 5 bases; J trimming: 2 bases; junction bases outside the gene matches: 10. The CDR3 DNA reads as TGTGCCAGCAGCCCCTCGACTAGCGGGCCCATCACAGATACGCAGTATTTT. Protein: CASSPSTSGPITDTQYF.

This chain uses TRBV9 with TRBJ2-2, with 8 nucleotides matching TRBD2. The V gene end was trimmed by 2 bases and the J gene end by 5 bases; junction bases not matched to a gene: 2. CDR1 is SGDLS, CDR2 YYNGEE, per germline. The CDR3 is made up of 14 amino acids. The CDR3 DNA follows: TGTGCCAGCAGCGTGGGCGGGGGGACCGGGGAGCTGTTTTTT. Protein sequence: CASSVGGGTGELFF.

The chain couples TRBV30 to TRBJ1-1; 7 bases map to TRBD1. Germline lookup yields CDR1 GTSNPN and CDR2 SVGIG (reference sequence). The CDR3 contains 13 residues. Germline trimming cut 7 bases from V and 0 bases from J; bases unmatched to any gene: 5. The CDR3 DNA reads TGTGCCTTTAAACAGGGGATGAACACTGAAGCTTTCTTT. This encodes CAFKQGMNTEAFF.